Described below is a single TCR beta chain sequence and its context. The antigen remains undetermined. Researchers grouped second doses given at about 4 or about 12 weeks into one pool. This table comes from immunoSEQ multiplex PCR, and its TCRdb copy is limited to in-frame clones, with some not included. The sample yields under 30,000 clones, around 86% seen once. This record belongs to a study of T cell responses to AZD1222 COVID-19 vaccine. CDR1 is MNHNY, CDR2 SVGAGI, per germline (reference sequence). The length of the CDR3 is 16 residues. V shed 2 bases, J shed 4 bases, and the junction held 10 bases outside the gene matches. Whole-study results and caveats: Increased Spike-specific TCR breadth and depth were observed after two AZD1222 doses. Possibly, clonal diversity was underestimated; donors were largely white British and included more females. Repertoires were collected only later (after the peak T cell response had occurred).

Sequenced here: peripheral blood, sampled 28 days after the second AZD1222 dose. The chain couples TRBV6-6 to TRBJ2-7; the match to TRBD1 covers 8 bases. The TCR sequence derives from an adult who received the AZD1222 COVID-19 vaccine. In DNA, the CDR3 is TGTGCCAGCAGTTACGGATGGACAGGGCGAGGTTACGAGCAGTACTTC. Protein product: CASSYGWTGRGYEQYF.